This T cell receptor (beta chain) came from a study of T-cell reconstitution after alpha-beta-depleted transplantation in children. Findings and caveats of the study: At day 60, the high TCRbeta diversity found in some patients originated from recipient T cells and thymic progenitors that had survived. A year post-transplant, T-cell counts and diversity derived mostly from newly produced T cells. About two months after transplant, alpha-beta T cells reportedly came from several hundred expanded graft clones.

Library preparation (for TCRbeta) was performed with unique molecular identifiers. TCRdb fed the PCR reads into MiXCR, producing one record per CDR3 protein. The sample lists about 980,000 distinct CDR3 sequences; about 26% were seen once. With respect to this clonotype: Antigen specificity is unknown.

The CDR3 contains 13 residues. The junction had 5 bases not matched to a gene; V was cut back by 7 bases and J by 5 bases. The germline V gene has CDR1 WSHSY and CDR2 SAAADI. The chain recombines TRBV10-2 with TRBJ2-5; 9 positions match TRBD2. Sequencing was performed on PBMCs, mostly from graft donor cells, taken 360 days after TCRalphabeta/CD19-depleted stem cell transplant. This TCR came from a boy under two years old who had a stem cell transplant for SCID, so the T cells may come from the graft donor. CDR3 sequence: CASKAGGRETQYF. The DNA of the CDR3 is TGCGCCAGCAAGGCGGGGGGGCGTGAGACCCAGTACTTC.